This TCR beta chain was documented in a study of T cells in Graves' hyperthyroidism and ophthalmopathy. General observations from the study: Most clonotypes expanded in the thyroid (above 0.001) were also present in blood.

Amplification targeted TCR beta CDR3 regions from RNA transcripts. HTBI primers were the set used in a first-round RT-PCR of the TCR CDR3. MiXCR, run by TCRdb on the multiplex PCR reads, gives a single entry per CDR3 protein. The profile shows 300,000 to 400,000 distinct CDR3 sequences, about a fifth of them singletons. In the case of this clonotype: As yet, its antigen is unknown.

Ophthalmopathy patients showed a Clinical Activity Score of at least 3, NOSPECS grade of at least 4 and duration under 3 months. Thyroid ultrasound and orbital computed tomography, with clinical symptoms and serum thyroxine and TRAb, informed diagnoses. Fresh peripheral blood, 9.5 to 10 ml of it, supplied the PBMCs. This receptor was obtained from a man aged 18-30 years with Graves' ophthalmopathy. Sequencing was carried out using blood.

The CDR3 DNA follows: TGTGCCAGCAGTTTCTCAGGGCTGGGCGAGCAGTTCTTC. Translating gives CASSFSGLGEQFF. The V and J genes are TRBV27 and TRBJ2-1; possibly TRBD1 for D (5 bases). The length of the CDR3 is 13 residues. V lost 3 bases and J lost 10, with 13 bases in between. Germline loops: CDR1 MNHEY, CDR2 SMNVEV (reference sequence).